This T cell receptor beta chain was observed in a study of blood T cells in healthy people across ages. Study outcomes and limitations: A strong correlation was found between TCR beta diversity and the percentage of naive T cells.

The authors ran a second PCR of 7 to 11 cycles using a sample-barcoded 5' primer and a J-beta primer mix. TCRdb re-called the 5' RACE reads through MiXCR, storing one row per CDR3 protein. This table has roughly 1.9 million distinct CDR3 sequences, approximately 39% appearing once. Russia was home to the donors, healthy Caucasian individuals aged roughly 6 to 90. Germline V lookup: CDR1 MGHRA, CDR2 YSYEKL. This CDR3 is 15 amino acids long. In the case of this clonotype: What it binds is unknown.

The TCR comes from a human donor in good health. The chain recombines TRBV4-1 with TRBJ2-4; 8 nucleotides match TRBD2. The J call could be wrong; TRBJ2-7 is a better fit for the DNA end. The sequenced sample was blood. The CDR3 reads CASSHPGTSNYEQYF. In DNA form, the CDR3 reads TGCGCCAGCAGCCATCCCGGGACTAGTAACTACGAGCAGTACTTC.